Reported below is one T cell receptor (beta chain). There is no known antigen for this receptor. No much larger clonotype is one base removed from it; base qualities were not supplied. Whole blood was collected in K2EDTA tubes by collaborating institutions according to the institutions' own protocols. For TCRbeta analysis, collaborators shipped samples as frozen whole blood, isolated PBMCs, or DNA extracted from either of those sample types. Sequences SGHTA (CDR1) and FQGNSA (CDR2) are obtained from the germline V gene. Taken from cysteine to phenylalanine, the CDR3 has 15 residues. Of the read, only the CDR3 DNA is kept; its 45 bases are in frame from base 1. Deletion took 6 bases off V and 0 bases off J, with a span of 12 bases between the germline ends. This record comes from a study of blood T cell repertoires in COVID-19 (dated by TCRdb to about 2020). About the investigation overall: Samples from collaborators originated in the United States, Italy and Spain and spanned both the acute and convalescent phases of COVID-19. The prospective study material was composed of cDNA or gDNA derived from T cells, B-cell-depleted T cells, or PBMCs. Where available, HLA class I and class II types were taken from metadata supplied by the sample provider and were not determined by assay-based typing. Deeply sampled blood TCRbeta repertoires from subjects exposed to, actively infected with, or recovered from COVID-19 were included in the dataset. Samples came from the ongoing ImmuneRACE study (first 160 participants) plus 1,254 subjects from 6 global collaborators. The repertoires were made available in a free public database intended to serve as a resource for research on the immune response to SARS-CoV-2. Sample metadata almost always included a de-identified subject ID, COVID-19 status, age in years and sex.

Overall results and qualifications from the work: The amount of clinical and demographic metadata varied by source and participant and was provided uncurated.

TCRbeta CDR3 regions were amplified from genomic DNA using the immunoSEQ Assay, a bias-controlled multiplex PCR. In the authors' own workflow: Within the assay, amplification of reference gene primers was used to estimate how many nucleated cells each sample contained. To quantify the absolute abundance of each unique TCRbeta CDR3 rearrangement, sequence reads were collapsed and filtered. For each sample, productive Simpson clonality was calculated by taking the square root of Simpson's diversity index across productive rearrangements. The clones in this table, taken by TCRdb from immuneACCESS, are in-frame only. Not every clone is retained; where verified, under half of the shortfall comes from an unresolved V gene, and the cause of the rest is unknown. V, J and clone size are taken as reported in that table, and D and trimming were inferred from the DNA itself. For this sample there are under 250,000 clones; about nine tenths appear just once. The ten largest clones add up to around 0.72% of the sample.

The V and J genes are TRBV7-2 and TRBJ1-3; the D gene cannot be resolved reliably. The receptor's source is a man in his forties with acute or convalescent COVID-19. Specimen: peripheral blood. The CDR3 reads CASRSQVSSGNTIYF. In nucleotides, the sequence is TGTGCCAGCAGATCTCAAGTGAGCTCTGGAAACACCATATATTTT.